A single sample gave rise to the 22 T cell receptor beta chains below, sequenced in a study of patients and donors after allogeneic stem cell transplantation. TCRdb reprocessed the RT-PCR reads with MiXCR, giving one entry per CDR3 protein. The sample comprises 900,000 to 1,000,000 distinct CDR3 sequences, around 17% of which are singletons, and around 6% rests with the top ten. The sample consisted of blood, either unsorted or a sorted T cell fraction (not recorded which). These receptors all come from a human donor who was either an allogeneic HSCT recipient or a stem cell or donor lymphocyte infusion donor (not recorded which). It is not recorded whose cells these are; they may come from a transplant donor.

J is TRBJ2-7 and V is TRBV25-1; TRBD1 aligns across 8 bases. Germline CDR1 MGHDK, CDR2 SYGVNS. There are 15 residues in the CDR3. V was pared by 5 bases and J by 2 bases, with 8 bases of the junction left unmatched. The CDR3 coding sequence is TGTGCCAGCAGTTCGCCCGAGACAGGGGCCTACGAGCAGTACTTC. Translated: CASSSPETGAYEQYF.

The chain couples TRBV4-2 to TRBJ1-1; D not certain. This CDR3 has 15 residues. V was shortened by 8 bases and J by 4 bases, with 20 bases between the two germline ends. CDR1 and CDR2 (germline): LGHNA, YNFKEQ. CDR3 protein: CASLLSRAHGTEAFF. The CDR3 bases are TGTGCCAGCCTTCTTAGTCGGGCCCACGGCACTGAAGCTTTCTTT.

This chain uses TRBV12-3 or TRBV12-4 with TRBJ2-5; perhaps TRBD1 as D (5 bases). The V end lost 6 bases, the J end lost 5 bases, and 19 bases lay between the germline ends. This CDR3 has 15 amino acids. The CDR3 DNA follows: TGTGCCAGCAGCCAAGGGGATCCCAGGATCGAGACCCAGTACTTC. It yields the protein CASSQGDPRIETQYF.

The gene calls are TRBV6-2 or TRBV6-3 and TRBJ2-7; D remains unclear. Germline CDR1 is MNHEY and CDR2 is SVGEGT. The germline V and J ends were trimmed by 2 bases and 2 bases, with 10 bases remaining between them. The CDR3 consists of 14 residues. Here the CDR3 reads CASSYRLSPYEQYF. The CDR3 DNA sequence: TGTGCCAGCAGTTACCGTCTTTCTCCCTACGAGCAGTACTTC.

This clonotype was seen a few times. The chain employs TRBV21-1 and TRBJ2-7; TRBD2 is the table's D call and was not checked against the DNA. TRBV21-1 has pseudogene status. This CDR3 has 13 amino acids. The CDR3 is CPMREYLSYEQYF. The CDR3 DNA sequence: TGTCCCATGAGGGAATACCTTTCCTACGAGCAGTACTTC.

This clonotype was seen more than once but under ten times. This chain links TRBV30 with TRBJ2-1, with D possibly TRBD2 on 5 matching bases. Deletions cut 6 bases from V and 6 bases from J, with 18 bases between. CDR1 GTSNPN and CDR2 SVGIG come from the germline V gene (reference sequence). CDR3 length equals 14 residues. The CDR3 DNA sequence: TGTGCCTGCCTGGGAGCAGCTCTTCTCAATGAGCAGTTCTTC. Translating gives CACLGAALLNEQFF.

This clonotype was seen a few times. The chain uses TRBV18 and TRBJ1-3; D not certain. CDR1 and CDR2 (germline): KGHSH, LQKENI. V was trimmed by 0 bases and J by 2 bases, leaving 5 bases between them. This CDR3 spans 14 amino acids. DNA for the CDR3: TGTGCCAGCTCACCACCGAAGGCTGGAAACACCATATATTTT. Its protein is CASSPPKAGNTIYF. The full variable domain, its missing parts supplied by reference TRBV18 and TRBJ1-3, is NAGVMQNPRHLVRRRGQEARLRCSPMKGHSHVYWYRQLPEEGLKFMVYLQKENIIDESGMPKERFSAEFPKEGPSILRIQQVVRGDSAAYFCASSPPKAGNTIYFGEGSWLTVV.

Only a few counts were recorded for this clonotype. This chain links TRBV27 with TRBJ1-1; TRBD1 aligns across 8 bases. Germline V gives CDR1 MNHEY, CDR2 SMNVEV (reference sequence). J lost 0 bases, V lost 5 bases, and 8 bases had no gene match. This CDR3 has 16 residues. CDR3 bases: TGTGCCAGCAGTCGGGACAGGCTCCTGATGAACACTGAAGCTTTCTTT. Translated, it gives CASSRDRLLMNTEAFF.

This clonotype was recorded a few times. The chain employs TRBV12-3 or TRBV12-4 and TRBJ1-4; D call uncertain. The V gene lost 3 bases and the J gene lost 7 bases, with 3 bases spanning the gap. CDR3 length: 11 amino acids. CDR3 nucleotide sequence: TGTGCCAGCAGTTTCAGTGAAAAACTGTTTTTT. Its translation: CASSFSEKLFF.

This clonotype came up a few times. The V and J genes are TRBV6-1 and TRBJ2-7; TRBD2 matches at 13 bases. Trimming cost V 1 base and J 0 bases; bases outside gene matches: 0. The CDR3 loop spans 16 amino acids. The germline gives CDR1 MNHNS, CDR2 SASEGT. CDR3 sequence (DNA): TGTGCCAGCAGTGAAGGGACTAGCGGGAGCTCCTACGAGCAGTACTTC. Its translation is CASSEGTSGSSYEQYF.

The chain employs TRBV15 and TRBJ1-5, with TRBD1 identical over 7 bases. CDR1 LNHNV and CDR2 YYDKDF come from the germline V gene (reference sequence). Trimming removed 3 bases from V and 1 base from J; junction bases left unmatched: 9. CDR3 length: 17 amino acids. The CDR3 coding sequence is TGTGCCACCAGCAGGCGGACAGGACGGAACAGCAATCAGCCCCAGCATTTT. Protein sequence: CATSRRTGRNSNQPQHF. Full variable domain (outside the CDR3, taken from reference TRBV15 and TRBJ1-5): DAMVIQNPRYQVTQFGKPVTLSCSQTLNHNVMYWYQQKSSQAPKLLFHYYDKDFNNEADTPDNFQSRRPNTSFCFLDIRSPGLGDTAMYLCATSRRTGRNSNQPQHFGDGTRLSIL.

This clonotype has a count of ten or more. The CDR3 reads CASSLKAGGHEQFF. The CDR3 bases are TGTGCCAGCAGTTTAAAGGCAGGGGGGCATGAGCAGTTCTTC. J is TRBJ2-1 and V is TRBV12-3 or TRBV12-4, with D possibly matching TRBD1 (7 bases). The CDR3 runs to 14 residues. V lost 2 bases to trimming and J lost 8 bases, with 13 bases between them.

A few counts support this clonotype. CDR3 region: CSARTELGQSEQFF. The CDR3 DNA is TGCAGTGCTAGAACAGAGCTAGGACAAAGTGAGCAGTTCTTC. The V gene is TRBV20-1, the J gene TRBJ2-1, with TRBD1 as a possible D gene (5 bases). The CDR3 contains 14 residues. Trimming shortened V by 2 bases and J by 9 bases, and 17 bases separated the two germline ends. Germline CDR1 reads DFQATT; CDR2 reads SNEGSKA (reference sequence).

This clonotype has just a few counts. This rearrangement joins TRBV30 to TRBJ1-1; the D gene is possibly TRBD1 (5 bases). CDR1 GTSNPN and CDR2 SVGIG come from the germline V gene (reference sequence). Trimming pared 5 bases from V and 8 bases from J, leaving 15 bases between. This CDR3 is 12 amino acids long. The CDR3 bases are TGTGCCTGGGCTGACAGTGCCCCCGAAGCTTTCTTT. It is translated as CAWADSAPEAFF.

In this sample, this clonotype turned up a few times. V and J are TRBV9 and TRBJ2-7; D gene uncertain. CDR1 SGDLS and CDR2 YYNGEE come from the germline V gene. The CDR3 spans 12 residues. The V and J ends lost 5 bases and 2 bases respectively, with 8 bases between them. CDR3 amino acids: CASSSTPYEQYF. CDR3 nucleotides: TGTGCCAGCAGTTCGACCCCCTACGAGCAGTACTTC.

This clonotype appeared a few times. The chain uses TRBV11-2 and TRBJ2-2, with 7 bases aligning to TRBD1. The CDR3 contains 14 residues. Germline V gene lookup returns CDR1 SGHAT and CDR2 FQNNGV. With V trimmed by 5 bases and J by 6 bases, 6 bases remained unmatched. CDR3 bases: TGTGCCAGCAGCGTACGACAGGGATCCGGGGAGCTGTTTTTT. It codes for CASSVRQGSGELFF.

This clonotype was observed a few times. J is TRBJ2-1 and V is TRBV5-1; no reliable D call. V dropped 4 bases and J dropped 5 bases, with 13 bases sitting between them. The CDR3 totals 14 residues. The germline V gene encodes CDR1 SGHRS and CDR2 YFSETQ. The CDR3 sequence: CASSRPSLDNEQFF. CDR3 in DNA: TGCGCCAGCAGCCGACCCTCTCTAGACAATGAGCAGTTCTTC.

The rearrangement joins TRBV5-1 to TRBJ2-2; TRBD2 is a possible D gene (6 bases). V was trimmed by 0 bases and J by 5 bases, leaving 17 bases between them. Germline lookup yields CDR1 SGHRS and CDR2 YFSETQ. This CDR3 contains 17 residues. DNA for the CDR3: TGCGCCAGCAGCTTGGTAGCGGCCACGTCCTATACCGGGGAGCTGTTTTTT. It codes for CASSLVAATSYTGELFF.

The V call is TRBV27, the J call TRBJ2-2; D unclear. This CDR3 region has 15 residues. The germline V gene has CDR1 MNHEY and CDR2 SMNVEV (reference sequence). Between the trimmed V and J ends, which lost 3 bases and 7 bases, there was a span of 15 bases. In nucleotides, the CDR3 is TGTGCCAGCAGTTTCGGAGTGTCAGTGCTCGGGGAGCTGTTTTTT. This sequence encodes CASSFGVSVLGELFF.

The genes are TRBV5-1 and TRBJ2-1; 7 bases map to TRBD2. Germline CDR1 reads SGHRS; CDR2 reads YFSETQ. V gave up 4 bases and J gave up 2 bases; unmatched junction bases: 12. This CDR3 has 17 residues. The CDR3 DNA reads TGCGCCAGCAGCCCGTTACTGACTAGCTCTCCCTACAATGAGCAGTTCTTC. Protein sequence: CASSPLLTSSPYNEQFF. The full variable domain, with the rest looked up from reference TRBV5-1 and TRBJ2-1, is KAGVTQTPRYLIKTRGQQVTLSCSPISGHRSVSWYQQTPGQGLQFLFEYFSETQRNKGNFPGRFSGRQFSNSRSEMNVSTLELGDSALYLCASSPLLTSSPYNEQFFGPGTRLTVL.

This clonotype was observed a handful of times. V usage is TRBV6-5 and J usage is TRBJ1-1; no definite D call. CDR3 length: 15 amino acids. CDR1 and CDR2 (germline): MNHEY, SVGAGI. V was shortened by 0 bases and J by 5 bases, with 13 bases between the two germline ends. The chain's CDR3 is CASSYSTGRVTEAFF. In nucleotides, the CDR3 is TGTGCCAGCAGTTACTCAACCGGCCGCGTAACTGAAGCTTTCTTT.

V gene TRBV3-1 combines with J gene TRBJ1-1; D is unclear. The CDR3 totals 12 residues. V was clipped by 1 base and J by 7 bases, with 7 bases between them. CDR1 and CDR2 (germline): LGHDT, YNNKEL (reference sequence). The CDR3 nucleotides read TGTGCCAGCAGCCAAGGACCTTATGAAGCTTTCTTT. Its protein product is CASSQGPYEAFF.